The present entry profiles one T cell receptor (beta chain) with its context. The antigen is unknown. These data come from a study of cytomegalovirus exposure and HLA in healthy donors. Broader study findings: Researchers catalogued around 150 TCR beta chains as cytomegalovirus-associated. While the bulk of TCR sequences proved rare, some public TCRs turned up in many donors. Reported performance of the classifier showed diagnosis of cytomegalovirus status with high specificity and sensitivity.

Sequenced by immunoSEQ multiplex PCR; TCRdb stores in-frame clones only, minus some. The repertoire includes hundreds of thousands of clones, about 90% of them detected once, and about 11% sits in the top ten. Separation from the roughly 600-subject first cohort characterized the roughly 120-subject validation cohort, to which the donors belonged. The germline V gene encodes CDR1 SQVTM and CDR2 ANQGSEA. The germline V and J ends were trimmed by 3 bases and 11 bases, with 13 bases remaining between them. The CDR3 loop spans 11 amino acids. Material for sequencing was PBMCs. The receptor was derived from a man between 18 and 29 years old in good health and CMV-seropositive. The rearrangement links TRBV29-1 to TRBJ1-1; TRBD1 is a possible D gene (6 bases). The CDR3 protein is CSVDSGGAAFF. CDR3 in DNA: TGCAGCGTTGATTCTGGGGGGGCGGCTTTCTTT.